This T cell receptor (beta chain) was recorded in a study of T cell responses to AZD1222 COVID-19 vaccine. Study-wide results and caveats: Repertoires were sampled only after the peak T cell response. The number of AZD1222 recipients seropositive at baseline was only five to seven.

The method was immunoSEQ multiplex PCR; TCRdb's version includes in-frame clones alone and lacks a portion of them. The sample includes roughly 140,000 clones, roughly nine tenths of them seen just once. A note on this clone: Its antigen is unknown.

The CDR3 length is 13 residues. With 7 bases removed from V and 7 bases from J, the gap between germline ends came to 14 bases. The germline V gene encodes CDR1 LNHNV and CDR2 YYDKDF (reference sequence). The TCR sequence derives from an adult who received the AZD1222 COVID-19 vaccine. This chain uses TRBV15 with TRBJ1-5; no definite D call. The sequences come from peripheral blood, collected 28 days after the second AZD1222 dose. The CDR3 here is CATTTRMGQPQHF. DNA of the CDR3: TGTGCCACCACCACCAGAATGGGGCAGCCCCAGCATTTT.